A selection of T cell receptor beta chains follows, all from one sample in a study of T cells in Graves' hyperthyroidism and ophthalmopathy. TCRdb recomputed calls from the multiplex PCR reads with MiXCR, one row per CDR3 protein. The data contain about 610,000 distinct CDR3 sequences, under 15% of them seen just once; the ten biggest clones take up around 4.5%. What was sequenced was blood. The receptor set was obtained from a middle-aged woman with Graves' ophthalmopathy. The CDR3 runs from the conserved cysteine through the conserved F or W. The D gene is left open where the match is weak. The size field is filled for only some rows; it gives once, few, many or a size class.

abundance,d_gene,j_gene,v_gene,CDR3aa,CDR3nt
many,NA,TRBJ1-5,TRBV27,CASSLEGERQPQHF,TGTGCCAGCAGTCTTGAGGGGGAGCGACAGCCCCAGCATTTT
many,NA,TRBJ2-7,TRBV12-3/TRBV12-4,CASSLVGSAEQYF,TGTGCCAGCAGTTTAGTCGGTAGCGCCGAGCAGTACTTC
many,TRBD1,TRBJ1-3,TRBV6-1,CASSEGTGGWNTIYF,TGTGCCAGCAGTGAAGGGACAGGAGGTTGGAACACCATATATTTT
many,NA,TRBJ2-2,TRBV2,CASGGAGGTGELFF,TGTGCCAGTGGGGGGGCAGGAGGGACCGGGGAGCTGTTTTTT
NA,NA,TRBJ2-5,TRBV7-3,CASSLSNPETQYF,TGTGCCAGCAGCTTATCAAACCCGGAGACCCAGTACTTC
NA,TRBD2,TRBJ2-1,TRBV6-5,CASSFGGGIDEQFF,TGTGCCAGCAGTTTCGGGGGAGGGATCGATGAGCAGTTCTTC
NA,NA,TRBJ2-6,TRBV6-5,CASSFLLRANVLTF,TGTGCCAGCAGTTTCTTATTGAGGGCCAACGTCCTGACTTTC
many,TRBD2,TRBJ2-7,TRBV4-2,CASSQDESLADLSYEQYF,TGTGCCAGCAGCCAAGATGAAAGTCTAGCGGACCTCTCCTACGAGCAGTACTTC
NA,NA,TRBJ2-7,TRBV6-1,CASTQGGAEYF,TGTGCCAGCACCCAAGGTGGAGCGGAGTACTTC
many,NA,TRBJ1-1,TRBV2,CAGSGSHGSEAFF,TGTGCCGGATCCGGGTCCCATGGCTCTGAAGCTTTCTTT
few,NA,TRBJ2-7,TRBV4-1,CASSQYARPGVRGYEQYF,TGCGCCAGCAGCCAATACGCGCGCCCCGGGGTAAGAGGCTACGAGCAGTACTTC
NA,NA,TRBJ2-7,TRBV4-1,CASSQTTHFSYEQYF,TGCGCCAGCAGCCAAACCACGCACTTCTCCTACGAGCAGTACTTC
many,NA,TRBJ2-5,TRBV20-1,CSAGDSGETQYF,TGCAGTGCTGGGGACTCCGGGGAGACCCAGTACTTC
many,TRBD1,TRBJ2-5,TRBV11-2,CASSLEGAGTGKETQYF,TGTGCCAGCAGCTTGGAGGGGGCCGGGACAGGGAAAGAGACCCAGTACTTC
many,NA,TRBJ1-1,TRBV4-3,CASSREEQTEAFF,TGCGCCAGCAGCCGCGAGGAACAAACTGAAGCTTTCTTT